The 15 T cell receptor beta chains given below trace back to one sample, sequenced in a study of tissue T cells after allogeneic stem cell transplantation. TCRdb keeps only in-frame clones here, not all; method: immunoSEQ multiplex PCR. The top ten hold roughly a third of the sample, which has some 1,500 clones, roughly 78% seen once. The sequenced sample was spleen tissue, obtained at autopsy. The source of these receptors is an older male patient with steroid-refractory graft-versus-host disease after an allogeneic stem cell transplant. Some of the T cells may derive from the graft donor.

CDR3 residues: CASSTGTGSNQPQHF. The CDR3 DNA is TGTGCCAGTAGTACCGGGACCGGCAGCAATCAGCCCCAGCATTTT. This rearrangement joins TRBV19 to TRBJ1-5, with a weak D call TRBD1 (5 bases). V lost 4 bases to trimming and J lost 1 base, with 11 bases between them. Germline V gene lookup returns CDR1 LNHDA and CDR2 SQIVND (reference sequence). The CDR3 spans 15 residues.

A few counts support this clone. A much more abundant neighbour one base away suggests this may be a read error. The sample holds other DNA sequences that translate to the same CDR3. This CDR3 reads CARSWGAGGGETQYF. CDR3 nucleotides: TGTGCCCGCAGCTGGGGGGCCGGGGGGGGCGAGACCCAGTACTTC. The rearrangement joins TRBV5-6 to TRBJ2-5, with TRBD2 matching 8 bases. This CDR3 has 15 residues. The germline gives CDR1 SGHDT, CDR2 YYEEEE.

This clone was counted a few times. The chain couples TRBV5-4 to TRBJ1-2; 11 bases match TRBD1. The trim removed 5 bases at V and 8 bases at J, leaving 8 bases unmatched. The CDR3 covers 14 residues. Germline CDR1 SGHNT, CDR2 YYREEE (reference sequence). The CDR3 sequence is CASRRDRGDIGYTF. The CDR3 DNA reads TGTGCCAGCAGACGGGACAGGGGGGATATAGGCTACACCTTC. The variable domain in full, completed from reference TRBV5-4 and TRBJ1-2, reads ETGVTQSPTHLIKTRGQQVTLRCSSQSGHNTVSWYQQALGQGPQFIFQYYREEENGRGNFPPRFSGLQFPNYSSELNVNALELDDSALYLCASRRDRGDIGYTFGSGTRLTVV.

In its sample, this clone was seen a few times. V gene TRBV9 combines with J gene TRBJ2-2; perhaps TRBD2 as D (6 bases). CDR1 is SGDLS and CDR2 is YYNGEE in the germline V gene. V was cut by 0 bases and J by 2 bases, with 11 bases left in between. The CDR3 covers 16 residues. The CDR3 is CASSVGGRGNTGELFF. CDR3 DNA sequence: TGTGCCAGCAGCGTAGGAGGGCGGGGAAACACCGGGGAGCTGTTTTTT.

The rearrangement links TRBV10-3 to TRBJ2-3; 8 bases map to TRBD2. Trimming took 3 bases from V and 4 from J; bases not matched to a gene: 9. In germline, CDR1 is ENHRY, CDR2 SYGVKD. The CDR3 has 16 residues. The chain's CDR3 is CAISDPGGAGADTQYF. In DNA, the CDR3 is TGTGCCATCAGTGACCCGGGGGGGGCCGGGGCAGATACGCAGTATTTT.

Details on this clone: A read error is the likely source, as a far larger clone sits one nucleotide away. Other DNA sequences in this sample translate to the same CDR3. The chain has TRBV5-6 and TRBJ2-5; TRBD2 matches at 8 bases. The CDR3 runs to 15 residues. CDR1 and CDR2 (germline): SGHDT, YYEEEE. The CDR3 DNA reads as TGCGCCAGCAGCTTGGGGGCCGGGGGGGGAGAGACCCAGTACTTC. Encoded protein: CASSLGAGGGETQYF.

This chain uses TRBV7-2 with TRBJ2-2; 9 nucleotides align to TRBD2. The germline gives CDR1 SGHTA, CDR2 FQGNSA. There are 18 residues in the CDR3. Trimming cost V 0 bases and J 7 bases; bases outside gene matches: 12. The CDR3 protein is CASSLAVMAGGHVGELFF. The CDR3 nucleotides are TGTGCCAGCAGCTTAGCGGTCATGGCGGGGGGGCATGTCGGGGAGCTGTTTTTT. Full variable domain (outside the CDR3, taken from reference TRBV7-2 and TRBJ2-2): GAGVSQSPSNKVTEKGKDVELRCDPISGHTALYWYRQSLGQGLEFLIYFQGNSAPDKSGLPSDRFSAERTGGSVSTLTIQRTQQEDSAVYLCASSLAVMAGGHVGELFFGEGSRLTVL.

The chain is built from TRBV11-2 and TRBJ2-5; D remains ambiguous. V shed 4 bases and J shed 5 bases, with 5 bases lying between them. Germline loops: CDR1 SGHAT, CDR2 FQNNGV. The CDR3 covers 11 residues. The CDR3 is CASSWAETQYF. The CDR3 DNA reads as TGTGCCAGCAGCTGGGCGGAGACCCAGTACTTC.

The chain joins TRBV27 to TRBJ1-2, with a weak D call TRBD1 (5 bases). The CDR3 covers 16 residues. Germline CDR1 is MNHEY and CDR2 is SMNVEV (reference sequence). The V and J ends lost 3 bases and 4 bases respectively, with 18 bases between them. CDR3 residues: CASSLGPLMGGYGYTF. CDR3 bases: TGTGCCAGCAGTTTGGGCCCACTGATGGGGGGCTATGGCTACACCTTC.

The chain carries TRBV6-5 and TRBJ1-1; 9 bases line up with TRBD1. Germline CDR1 is MNHEY and CDR2 is SVGAGI. The CDR3 consists of 12 residues. V shed 7 bases, J shed 8 bases, and the junction held 5 bases outside the gene matches. CDR3 region: CASTRGQGEAFF. The CDR3 DNA reads TGTGCCAGCACTCGAGGACAGGGGGAAGCTTTCTTT.

Written as DNA, the CDR3 is TGCGCCAGCAGCTTGGGGACAGGGGGGCGAGAGACCCAGTACTTC. This translates into CASSLGTGGRETQYF. The chain combines TRBV5-1 with TRBJ2-5; 10 bases are shared with TRBD1. The V segment lost 0 bases and the J segment 4 bases; nucleotides outside the gene matches: 3. The CDR3 spans 15 residues. CDR1 is SGHRS, CDR2 YFSETQ, per germline.

As for this clone: At one boundary the junction diverges from the germline segment, which might be a read error. The same CDR3 also results from other DNA sequences found in this sample. V usage is TRBV5-6 and J usage is TRBJ2-5; 8 bases align to TRBD2. The CDR3 is 15 residues long. From germline, CDR1 is SGHDT and CDR2 YYEEEE. The CDR3 is CARRWGAGGGETQYF. The CDR3 DNA follows: TGCGCCCGCCGCTGGGGGGCCGGGGGGGGAGAGACCCAGTACTTC.

The chain is built from TRBV7-6 and TRBJ1-2; no clear D. The CDR3 is 11 residues long. Germline values: CDR1 SGHVS, CDR2 FNYEAQ. Trimming shortened V by 8 bases and J by 5 bases, and 9 bases separated the two germline ends. As DNA, the CDR3 is TGTGCCAGCCAAAGGGTGTATGGCTACACCTTC. Its translation is CASQRVYGYTF. The variable domain in full, completed from reference TRBV7-6 and TRBJ1-2, reads GAGVSQSPRYKVTKRGQDVALRCDPISGHVSLYWYRQALGQGPEFLTYFNYEAQQDKSGLPNDRFSAERPEGSISTLTIQRTEQRDSAMYRCASQRVYGYTFGSGTRLTVV.

V and J are TRBV6-2 or TRBV6-3 and TRBJ2-7; possibly TRBD2 for D (7 bases). V was cut by 4 bases and J by 3 bases, with 10 bases left in between. The V gene's germline CDR1 is MNHEY and CDR2 SVGEGT. The CDR3 totals 13 residues. CDR3 sequence (DNA): TGTGCCAGCAGTTGGGGGGGGCTCTACGAGCAGTACTTC. Its translation is CASSWGGLYEQYF.

The chain is built from TRBV3-1 (or the pseudogene TRBV3-2) and TRBJ2-2; 7 nucleotides align to TRBD2. Germline V gives CDR1 LGHDT, CDR2 YNNKEL (reference sequence). The length of the CDR3 is 15 residues. V was pared by 4 bases and J by 5 bases, with 7 bases of the junction left unmatched. The CDR3 coding sequence is TGTGCCAGCAGCCGCTTTGGGGGGGTAACCGGGGAGCTGTTTTTT. It is translated as CASSRFGGVTGELFF.